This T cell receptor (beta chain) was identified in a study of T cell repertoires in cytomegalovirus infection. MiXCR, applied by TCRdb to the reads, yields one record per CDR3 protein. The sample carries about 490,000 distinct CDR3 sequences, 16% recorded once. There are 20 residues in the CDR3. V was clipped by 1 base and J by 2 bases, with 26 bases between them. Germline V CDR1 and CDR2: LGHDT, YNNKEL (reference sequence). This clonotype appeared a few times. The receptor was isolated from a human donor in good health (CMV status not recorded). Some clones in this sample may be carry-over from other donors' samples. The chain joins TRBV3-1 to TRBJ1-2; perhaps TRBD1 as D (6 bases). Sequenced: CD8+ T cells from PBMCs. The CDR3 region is CASSQVVSLSGGAENYGYTF. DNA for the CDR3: TGTGCCAGCAGCCAAGTCGTTAGTCTGTCGGGGGGCGCCGAGAACTATGGCTACACCTTC.